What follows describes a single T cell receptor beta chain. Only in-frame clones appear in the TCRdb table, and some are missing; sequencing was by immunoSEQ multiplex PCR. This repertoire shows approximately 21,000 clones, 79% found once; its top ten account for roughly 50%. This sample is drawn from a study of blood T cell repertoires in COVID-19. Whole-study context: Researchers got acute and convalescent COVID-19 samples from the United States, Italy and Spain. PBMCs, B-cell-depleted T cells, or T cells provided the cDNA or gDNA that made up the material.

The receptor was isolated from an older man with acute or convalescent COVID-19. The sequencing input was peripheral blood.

In DNA form, the CDR3 reads TGTGCCAGCAGCGGACTGATGGGAAACACCATATATTTT. Protein product: CASSGLMGNTIYF. The rearrangement uses TRBV28 and TRBJ1-3; D remains unclear. V was trimmed by 6 bases and J by 4 bases, leaving 10 bases between them. Germline V gene lookup returns CDR1 MDHEN and CDR2 SYDVKM. This CDR3 contains 13 residues.